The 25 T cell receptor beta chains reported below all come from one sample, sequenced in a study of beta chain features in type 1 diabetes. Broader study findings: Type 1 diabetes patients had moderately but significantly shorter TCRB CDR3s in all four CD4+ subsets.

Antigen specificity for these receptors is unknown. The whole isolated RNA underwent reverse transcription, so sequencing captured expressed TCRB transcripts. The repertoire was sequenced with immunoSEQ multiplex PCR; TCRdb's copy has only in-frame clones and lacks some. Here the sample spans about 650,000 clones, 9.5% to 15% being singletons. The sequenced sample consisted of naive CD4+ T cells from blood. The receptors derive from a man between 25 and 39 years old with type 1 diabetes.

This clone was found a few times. Here the CDR3 DNA reads TGTGCCAGCAGCCTTAAGAGAGCGAACACCGGGGAGCTGTTTTTT. Translated, it gives CASSLKRANTGELFF. The V gene is TRBV5-4, the J gene TRBJ2-2; D call uncertain. CDR1 and CDR2 from the germline V gene are SGHNT and YYREEE (reference sequence). V lost 4 bases, J lost 0 bases, and 10 bases lay in between. The CDR3 totals 15 residues.

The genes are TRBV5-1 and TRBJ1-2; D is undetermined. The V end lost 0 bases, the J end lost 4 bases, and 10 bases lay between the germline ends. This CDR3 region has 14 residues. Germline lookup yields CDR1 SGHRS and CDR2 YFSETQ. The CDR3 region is CASSLGGPSYGYTF. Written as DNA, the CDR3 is TGCGCCAGCAGCTTGGGCGGACCGTCCTATGGCTACACCTTC.

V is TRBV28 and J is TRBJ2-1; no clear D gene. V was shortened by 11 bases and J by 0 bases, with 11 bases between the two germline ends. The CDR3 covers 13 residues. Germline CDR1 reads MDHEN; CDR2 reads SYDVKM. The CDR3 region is CAFGDLSYNEQFF. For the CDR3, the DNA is TGTGCCTTCGGAGACCTCTCCTACAATGAGCAGTTCTTC.

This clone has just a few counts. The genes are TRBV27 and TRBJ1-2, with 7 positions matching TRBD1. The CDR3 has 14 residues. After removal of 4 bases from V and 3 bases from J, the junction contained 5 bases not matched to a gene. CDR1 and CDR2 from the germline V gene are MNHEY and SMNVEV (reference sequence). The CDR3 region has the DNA TGTGCCAGCAGTTCTCGACAGGGAGACTATGGCTACACCTTC. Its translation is CASSSRQGDYGYTF.

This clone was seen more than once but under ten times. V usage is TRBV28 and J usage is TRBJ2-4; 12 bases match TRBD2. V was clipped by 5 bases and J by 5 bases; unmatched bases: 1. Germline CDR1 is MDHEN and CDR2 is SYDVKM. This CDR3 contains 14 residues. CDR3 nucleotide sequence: TGTGCCAGCAGTCCTAGCGGGGGGGAAAACATTCAGTACTTC. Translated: CASSPSGGENIQYF.

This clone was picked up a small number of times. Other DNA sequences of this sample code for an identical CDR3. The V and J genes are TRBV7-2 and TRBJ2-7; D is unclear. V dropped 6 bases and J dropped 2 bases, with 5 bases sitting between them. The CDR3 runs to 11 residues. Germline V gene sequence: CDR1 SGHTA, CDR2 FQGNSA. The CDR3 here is CASSSAYEQYF. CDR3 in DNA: TGTGCCAGCAGTTCCGCCTACGAGCAGTACTTC.

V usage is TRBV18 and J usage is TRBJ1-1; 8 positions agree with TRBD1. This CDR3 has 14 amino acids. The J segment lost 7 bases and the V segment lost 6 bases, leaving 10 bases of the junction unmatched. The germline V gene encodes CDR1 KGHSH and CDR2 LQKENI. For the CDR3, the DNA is TGTGCCAGCTCCCCGCAGGGGGCTGAGAATGAAGCTTTCTTT. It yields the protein CASSPQGAENEAFF.

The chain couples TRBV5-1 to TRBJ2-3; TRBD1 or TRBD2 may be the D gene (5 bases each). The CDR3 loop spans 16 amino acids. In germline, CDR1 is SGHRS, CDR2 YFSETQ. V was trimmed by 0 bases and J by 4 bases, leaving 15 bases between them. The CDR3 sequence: CASSLGDGHSSDTQYF. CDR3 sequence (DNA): TGCGCCAGCAGCTTGGGGGACGGCCACAGCTCAGATACGCAGTATTTT.

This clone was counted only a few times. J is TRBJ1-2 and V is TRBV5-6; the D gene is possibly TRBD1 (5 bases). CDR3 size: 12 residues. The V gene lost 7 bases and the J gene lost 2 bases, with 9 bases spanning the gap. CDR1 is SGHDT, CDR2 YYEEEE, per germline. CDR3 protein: CASLGRNYGYTF. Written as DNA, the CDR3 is TGTGCCAGCTTGGGACGGAACTATGGCTACACCTTC.

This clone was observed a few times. In nucleotides, the CDR3 is TGCGCCAGCAGCCCTGACAGGGGAACCTCCTACGAGCAGTACTTC. Residues: CASSPDRGTSYEQYF. V usage is TRBV4-3 and J usage is TRBJ2-7, with 8 bases lining up with TRBD1. This CDR3 spans 15 amino acids. Per the germline V gene, CDR1 is LGHNA and CDR2 is YSLEER. The ends lost 4 bases at V and 0 bases at J; junction bases unmatched: 5.

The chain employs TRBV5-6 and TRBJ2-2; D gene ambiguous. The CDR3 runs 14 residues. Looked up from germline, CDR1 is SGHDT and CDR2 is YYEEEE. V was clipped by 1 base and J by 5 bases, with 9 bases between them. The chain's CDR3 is CASSLLLDTGELFF. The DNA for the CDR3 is TGTGCCAGCAGCTTGCTCCTGGATACCGGGGAGCTGTTTTTT.

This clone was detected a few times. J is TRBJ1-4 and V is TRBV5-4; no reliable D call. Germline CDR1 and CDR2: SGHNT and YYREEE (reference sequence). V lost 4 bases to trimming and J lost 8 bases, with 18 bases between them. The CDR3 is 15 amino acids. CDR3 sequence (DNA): TGTGCCAGCAGCCTAGGAGGCAGCCTTTCCGAAAAACTGTTTTTT. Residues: CASSLGGSLSEKLFF.

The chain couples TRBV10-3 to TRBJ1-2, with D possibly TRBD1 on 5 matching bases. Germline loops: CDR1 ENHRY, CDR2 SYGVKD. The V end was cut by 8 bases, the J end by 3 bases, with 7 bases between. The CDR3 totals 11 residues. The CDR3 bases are TGTGCCATCGTACAGGACTATGGCTACACCTTC. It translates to CAIVQDYGYTF.

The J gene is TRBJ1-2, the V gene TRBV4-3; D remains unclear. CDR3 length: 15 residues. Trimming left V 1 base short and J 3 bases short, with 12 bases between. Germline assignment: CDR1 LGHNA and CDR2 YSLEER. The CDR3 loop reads CASSQVASPDYGYTF. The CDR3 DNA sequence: TGCGCCAGCAGCCAAGTAGCCTCCCCTGACTATGGCTACACCTTC.

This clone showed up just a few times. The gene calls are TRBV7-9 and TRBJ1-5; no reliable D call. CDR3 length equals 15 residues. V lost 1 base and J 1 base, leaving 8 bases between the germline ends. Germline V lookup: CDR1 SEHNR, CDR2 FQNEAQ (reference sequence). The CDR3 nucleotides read TGTGCCAGCAGCTTAGGAGGGTTCAGCAATCAGCCCCAGCATTTT. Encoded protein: CASSLGGFSNQPQHF.

For the CDR3, the DNA is TGTGCCAGCAGTCATGACAGTACAGATACGCAGTATTTT. Amino acid sequence: CASSHDSTDTQYF. V usage is TRBV5-6 and J usage is TRBJ2-3; D perhaps matches TRBD1 (5 bases). Germline CDR1 and CDR2: SGHDT and YYEEEE. The CDR3 has 13 residues. V was cut by 5 bases and J by 3 bases, with 10 bases left in between.

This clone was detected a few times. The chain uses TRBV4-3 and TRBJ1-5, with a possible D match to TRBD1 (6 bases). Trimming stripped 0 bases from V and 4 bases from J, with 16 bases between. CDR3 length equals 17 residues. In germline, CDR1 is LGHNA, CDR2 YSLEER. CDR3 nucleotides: TGCGCCAGCAGCCAAGATCCCCGGGGGGCCGGAAATCAGCCCCAGCATTTT. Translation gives CASSQDPRGAGNQPQHF.

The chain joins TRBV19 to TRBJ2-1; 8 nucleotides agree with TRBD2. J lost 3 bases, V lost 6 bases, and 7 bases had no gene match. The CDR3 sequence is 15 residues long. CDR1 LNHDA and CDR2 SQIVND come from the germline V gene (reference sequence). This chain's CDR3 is CASSQEAGDYNEQFF. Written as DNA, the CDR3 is TGTGCCAGTAGCCAGGAAGCGGGGGACTACAATGAGCAGTTCTTC.

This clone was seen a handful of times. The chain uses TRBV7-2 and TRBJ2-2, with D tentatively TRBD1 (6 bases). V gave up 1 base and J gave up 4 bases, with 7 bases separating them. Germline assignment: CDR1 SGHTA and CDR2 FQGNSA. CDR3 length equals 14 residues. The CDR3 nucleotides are TGTGCCAGCAGCTTAGACAGGGTCACCGGGGAGCTGTTTTTT. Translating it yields CASSLDRVTGELFF.

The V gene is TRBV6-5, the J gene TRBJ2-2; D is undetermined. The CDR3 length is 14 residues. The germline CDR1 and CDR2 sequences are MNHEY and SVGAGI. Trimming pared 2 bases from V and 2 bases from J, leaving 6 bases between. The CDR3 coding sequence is TGTGCCAGCAGTTACGAACTAAACACCGGGGAGCTGTTTTTT. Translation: CASSYELNTGELFF.

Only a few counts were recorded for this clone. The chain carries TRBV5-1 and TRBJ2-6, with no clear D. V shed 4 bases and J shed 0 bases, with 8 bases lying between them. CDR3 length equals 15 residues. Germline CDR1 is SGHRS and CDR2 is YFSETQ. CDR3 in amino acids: CASSPGSSGANVLTF. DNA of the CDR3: TGCGCCAGCAGCCCCGGATCCTCTGGGGCCAACGTCCTGACTTTC.

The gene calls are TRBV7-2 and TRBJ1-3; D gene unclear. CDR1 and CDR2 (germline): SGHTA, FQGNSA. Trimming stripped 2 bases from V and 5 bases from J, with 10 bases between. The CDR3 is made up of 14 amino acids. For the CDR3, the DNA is TGTGCCAGCAGCTTAAGTGCCCGTCGAAACACCATATATTTT. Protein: CASSLSARRNTIYF.

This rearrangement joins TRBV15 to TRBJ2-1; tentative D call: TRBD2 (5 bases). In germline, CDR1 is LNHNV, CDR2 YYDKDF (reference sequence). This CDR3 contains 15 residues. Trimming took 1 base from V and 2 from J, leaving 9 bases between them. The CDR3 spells CATSRASGTYNEQFF. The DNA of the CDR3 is TGTGCCACCAGCAGAGCGTCCGGGACCTACAATGAGCAGTTCTTC.

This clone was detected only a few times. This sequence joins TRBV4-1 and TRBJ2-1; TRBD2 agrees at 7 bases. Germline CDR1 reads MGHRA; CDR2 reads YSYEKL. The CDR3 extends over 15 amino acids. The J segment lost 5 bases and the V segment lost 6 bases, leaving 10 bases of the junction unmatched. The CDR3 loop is CASRELLADHNEQFF. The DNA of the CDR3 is TGCGCCAGCAGGGAACTGCTAGCGGATCACAATGAGCAGTTCTTC.

CDR3 sequence: CAIRPGLNEKLFF. The DNA for the CDR3 is TGTGCCATCAGACCGGGCCTTAATGAAAAACTGTTTTTT. The V gene is TRBV10-3, the J gene TRBJ1-4; D is uncertain. The germline V gene encodes CDR1 ENHRY and CDR2 SYGVKD. The CDR3 is 13 amino acids. Trimming left V 6 bases short and J 4 bases short, with 9 bases between.